This T cell receptor beta chain was retrieved from a study of response to subunit inactivated influenza vaccine. General study findings and limits: Seasonal influenza vaccination, on each occasion, was suggested by the authors to recruit few new T cells.

This clonotype was observed a few times. Its target is unknown. The V gene lost 3 bases and the J gene lost 6 bases, with 8 bases spanning the gap. Per germline, CDR1 LNHNV and CDR2 YYDKDF (reference sequence). The CDR3 sequence is 13 residues long. TCRdb used MiXCR to reprocess the RT-PCR reads, holding one entry per CDR3 protein. The profile shows 630,000 or so distinct CDR3 sequences, about 15% of them singletons. This TCR was recovered from a man aged 50 to 59 who received an inactivated influenza vaccine. The chain uses TRBV15 and TRBJ2-2, with D tentatively TRBD1 (6 bases). Sequencing used PBMCs from blood, obtained roughly 13 days after vaccination. CDR3 protein: CATSSTGPGELFF. The CDR3 DNA follows: TGTGCCACCAGCAGTACAGGGCCCGGGGAGCTGTTTTTT.